This T cell receptor beta chain was recorded in a study of CD8 T cells in Susac syndrome. RNA amounts of about 0.5 to 1 ug underwent reverse transcription with random hexamers. By means of immunoSEQ multiplex PCR, TCR beta CDR3 spanning 54 Vbeta and 13 Jbeta underwent amplification. TCRdb analysed the immunoSEQ multiplex PCR reads with MiXCR anew, one entry per CDR3 protein. This repertoire shows about 120,000 distinct CDR3 sequences, nearly 96% found once; its top ten account for less than 0.15%. V shed 6 bases and J shed 3 bases, with 13 bases lying between them. Germline lookup yields CDR1 SGDLS and CDR2 YYNGEE. The CDR3 is 15 amino acids.

The source of this sequence is a human donor with Susac syndrome. The sequencing input was CD4+ T cells from PBMCs. This chain links TRBV9 with TRBJ2-6; D ambiguous. CDR3 amino acids: CASTNFYSGANVLTF. CDR3 coding DNA: TGTGCCAGCACCAATTTTTACAGTGGGGCCAACGTCCTGACTTTC.